The source of this T cell receptor beta chain is a study of T-cell memory formation after mild COVID-19. The study's findings and limits: Clones shrinking from day 15 to 85 showed even CD4/CD8 mixes; later expanders tilted CD4+. Some SARS-CoV-2-responding clones were already detected in memory before infection. Shrinking CD4+ clones were chiefly CM and EM; CD8+ ones were chiefly EMRA.

Trimming took 2 bases from V and 8 from J; bases not matched to a gene: 5. The CDR3 has 13 residues. Germline CDR1 is DFQATT and CDR2 is SNEGSKA (reference sequence). This clonotype has just a few counts. Its cognate antigen is unknown. 5'RACE primed at constant segments yielded TCR alpha and TCR beta cDNA libraries bearing sample barcodes and UMIs. Each CDR3 protein is one row after TCRdb ran MiXCR on the 5' RACE reads. Among some 250,000 distinct CDR3 sequences, about a sixth were seen once, and the ten largest hold 23%. This sequence originates from a man aged 18 to 29 who had mild COVID-19 (a few samples of this study predate the infection). Cell type and time point are not known. V and J are TRBV20-1 and TRBJ2-1, with 8 bases matching TRBD2. Sequencing used PBMCs or a T cell subset sorted from them (not recorded which). The CDR3 sequence is CSARQGTRDEQFF. CDR3 nucleotides: TGCAGTGCTAGACAAGGGACTAGGGATGAGCAGTTCTTC.